The 23 T cell receptor beta chains below come from one sample, sequenced in a study of metastatic and nonmetastatic thyroid tumors. TCRdb redid the clone calls on the PCR reads using MiXCR. The table lists 7,000 to 9,500 clones, over 25% of them singletons, with more than 25% in the top ten. Until they underwent thyroid surgery, no patient had received any treatment. Material for sequencing was tumor tissue. The receptors derive from a female donor with papillary thyroid cancer or a benign thyroid nodule (not recorded which). Some clones in this sample may be carry-over from other donors' samples.

This chain uses TRBV20-1 with TRBJ2-7, with TRBD2 matching over 8 bases. The CDR3 covers 14 residues. Germline V gives CDR1 DFQATT, CDR2 SNEGSKA (reference sequence). The V gene end was trimmed by 6 bases and the J gene end by 4 bases; junction bases not matched to a gene: 11. CDR3 in amino acids: CSARTLAGAYEQYF. The DNA of the CDR3 is TGCAGTGCCAGGACTCTAGCGGGCGCGTACGAGCAGTACTTC.

In its sample, this clone is medium-sized (0.01 to 0.1%). This rearrangement joins TRBV6-1 to TRBJ2-6; tentatively, D is TRBD1 (6 bases). The V end lost 2 bases, the J end lost 4 bases, and 12 bases lay between the germline ends. Germline values: CDR1 MNHNS, CDR2 SASEGT. This CDR3 has 16 residues. In nucleotides, the CDR3 is TGTGCCAGCAGTGAATTTACAGGGCAAGGGGCCAACGTCCTGACTTTC. Its protein is CASSEFTGQGANVLTF.

This clone showed up just a few times. The CDR3 sequence: CASSERGLEGVVGFF. CDR3 nucleotide sequence: TGTGCCAGCAGTGAACGGGGTTTGGAGGGGGTAGTTGGGTTCTTC. This chain connects TRBV6-1 to TRBJ2-1; TRBD1 or TRBD2 may be the D gene (6 bases each). This CDR3 region has 15 residues. CDR1 and CDR2 from the germline V gene are MNHNS and SASEGT. V was shortened by 2 bases and J by 15 bases, with 23 bases between the two germline ends.

Only a few counts were recorded for this clone. At one end, the junction sequence differs from germline, possibly due to a read error. CDR3 nucleotide sequence: TGTGCCACCAGTGCCCAAGGGTACGAGCGGTACTTC. Translating gives CATSAQGYERYF. The chain uses TRBV24-1 and TRBJ2-7; D is unclear. The CDR3 covers 12 residues. The germline V gene has CDR1 KGHDR and CDR2 SFDVKD.

By proportion, this clone is medium-sized. The V call is TRBV7-8, the J call TRBJ2-1; TRBD2 matches 10 bases. Trimming took 4 bases from V and 2 from J; bases not matched to a gene: 5. The CDR3 consists of 16 residues. Germline loops: CDR1 SGHVS, CDR2 FQNEAQ. The CDR3 DNA is TGTGCCAGCAGCTGGACCAGCGGGAGGGCCTACAATGAGCAGTTCTTC. Translating gives CASSWTSGRAYNEQFF.

The V gene is TRBV7-2, the J gene TRBJ1-2; 8 bases are a match to TRBD1. The V gene end was trimmed by 4 bases and the J gene end by 4 bases; junction bases not matched to a gene: 5. The CDR3 loop spans 14 amino acids. CDR1 and CDR2 from the germline V gene are SGHTA and FQGNSA. The CDR3: CASSSRQGSYGYTF. In DNA, the CDR3 is TGTGCCAGCAGCTCACGACAGGGGAGCTATGGCTACACCTTC.

CDR3 DNA sequence: TGTGCCAGCAGTGCCATCACAGGGGGCAGAGGCTACACCTTC. Translation: CASSAITGGRGYTF. The chain links TRBV28 to TRBJ1-2; 9 bases agree with TRBD1. This CDR3 comprises 14 residues. The junction had 9 bases not matched to a gene; V was cut back by 5 bases and J by 8 bases. CDR1 and CDR2 (germline): MDHEN, SYDVKM.

This clone appeared a few times. The V gene is TRBV6-1, the J gene TRBJ2-5; possibly TRBD2 for D (5 bases). This CDR3 comprises 14 residues. V was pared by 5 bases and J by 5 bases, with 15 bases between. Germline V gene data show CDR1 as MNHNS and CDR2 as SASEGT. The CDR3 DNA reads as TGTGCCAGCAGTTTTTCGACCCGGAGGGAGACCCAGTACTTC. Translated, it gives CASSFSTRRETQYF.

Sample share makes this clone medium-sized (0.01 to 0.1%). This rearrangement joins TRBV5-1 to TRBJ2-5, with 8 bases fitting TRBD2. The CDR3 is 13 residues long. The V gene's germline CDR1 is SGHRS and CDR2 YFSETQ. J gave up 5 bases and V 0 bases, and 0 bases lay outside the gene matches. CDR3 sequence: CASSLGGRETQYF. Written as DNA, the CDR3 is TGCGCCAGCAGCTTGGGCGGGAGGGAGACCCAGTACTTC.

V usage is TRBV11-3 and J usage is TRBJ2-2, with D perhaps given as TRBD1 or TRBD2 (5 bases each). The CDR3 totals 14 residues. CDR1 is SGHNT and CDR2 is YENEEA in the germline V gene. The V and J ends lost 5 bases and 2 bases respectively, with 9 bases between them. Here the CDR3 DNA reads TGTGCCAGCAGCCACCGGGGCAACACCGGGGAGCTGTTTTTT. This codes for CASSHRGNTGELFF.

The chain links TRBV6-2 or TRBV6-3 to TRBJ2-7; D is possibly TRBD1 (5 bases). V gave up 9 bases and J gave up 3 bases, with 18 bases separating them. Germline V gene sequence: CDR1 MNHEY, CDR2 SVGEGT. The CDR3 contains 14 residues. This CDR3 reads CASSRTPFFYEQYF. For the CDR3, the DNA is TGTGCCAGTAGTAGGACACCTTTCTTCTACGAGCAGTACTTC.

The chain joins TRBV20-1 to TRBJ2-1; D perhaps matches TRBD2 (6 bases). The V gene lost 2 bases and the J gene lost 4 bases, with 12 bases spanning the gap. Germline CDR1 and CDR2: DFQATT and SNEGSKA (reference sequence). This CDR3 is 14 amino acids long. CDR3 protein: CSARTGLNYNEQFF. CDR3 bases: TGCAGTGCTAGAACCGGACTAAATTACAATGAGCAGTTCTTC.

This clone was counted between two and nine times. The rearrangement links TRBV6-2 or TRBV6-3 to TRBJ2-2; unclear D gene. The V gene's germline CDR1 is MNHEY and CDR2 SVGEGT. The V end was cut by 0 bases, the J end by 5 bases, with 7 bases between. The CDR3 loop spans 14 amino acids. The CDR3 here is CASSYSRSTGELFF. CDR3 coding DNA: TGTGCCAGCAGTTACTCGAGATCTACCGGGGAGCTGTTTTTT.

This clone appeared a few times. The rearrangement uses TRBV5-1 and TRBJ2-2; the match to TRBD2 covers 13 bases. Germline CDR1 is SGHRS and CDR2 is YFSETQ. J was trimmed by 7 bases and V by 4 bases; bases with no gene match: 4. The CDR3 is 15 amino acids. The CDR3 DNA follows: TGCGCCAGCAGCCAACTAGCGGGAGGGCTCGGGGAGCTGTTTTTT. It specifies CASSQLAGGLGELFF.

This sequence joins TRBV27 and TRBJ2-7; TRBD2 might be the D (5 bases). Trimming left V 6 bases short and J 3 bases short, with 18 bases between. CDR1 and CDR2 (germline): MNHEY, SMNVEV (reference sequence). This CDR3 has 15 residues. For the CDR3, the DNA is TGTGCCAGCAGCTATAGCGTGGGCCCGATCTACGAGCAGTACTTC. Protein product: CASSYSVGPIYEQYF.

V and J are TRBV19 and TRBJ1-5; 8 nucleotides match TRBD1. CDR1 and CDR2 (germline): LNHDA, SQIVND (reference sequence). CDR3 size: 14 residues. The J segment lost 5 bases and the V segment lost 10 bases, leaving 10 bases of the junction unmatched. Here the CDR3 reads CATAFQGADQPQHF. The DNA of the CDR3 is TGTGCCACAGCCTTTCAGGGGGCCGATCAGCCCCAGCATTTT.

A remark on this clone: The junction does not match germline at one end; this may be a read error. The chain is built from TRBV11-1 and TRBJ2-3, with TRBD2 identical over 13 bases. Germline V gene lookup returns CDR1 SGHAT and CDR2 FQDESV (reference sequence). CDR3 size: 17 residues. In DNA, the CDR3 is TGTGCCAGCAGCTTAGGGACTAGCGGGAGCCGGACAGATACTCAGTATTTT. Its translation: CASSLGTSGSRTDTQYF.

Only a few counts were recorded for this clone. The rearrangement links TRBV7-8 to TRBJ2-1; TRBD1 is a possible D gene (5 bases). Germline assignment: CDR1 SGHVS and CDR2 FQNEAQ. V shed 3 bases and J shed 6 bases, with 12 bases lying between them. CDR3 length: 14 amino acids. The CDR3 reads CASSFQWGGNEQFF. The CDR3 DNA sequence: TGTGCCAGCAGCTTCCAGTGGGGCGGCAATGAGCAGTTCTTC.

The CDR3 bases are TGTGCCAGCAGCTTTGAGGGGGGCCACTCTGGAAACACCATATATTTT. As protein: CASSFEGGHSGNTIYF. The chain carries TRBV11-3 and TRBJ1-3; D is possibly TRBD1 (6 bases). Trimming shortened V by 3 bases and J by 0 bases, and 12 bases separated the two germline ends. This CDR3 has 16 amino acids. The germline gives CDR1 SGHNT, CDR2 YENEEA.

This clone is large by share. The CDR3: CASSLQGGQDAEQYF. In DNA, the CDR3 is TGTGCCAGCAGTCTCCAGGGGGGACAGGATGCCGAGCAGTACTTC. The genes are TRBV12-3 or TRBV12-4 and TRBJ2-7, with 8 bases fitting TRBD1. The CDR3 is 15 residues long. The V segment lost 5 bases and the J segment 6 bases; nucleotides outside the gene matches: 12.

On this clone itself: Other nucleotide sequences from this sample produce the same CDR3. CDR3: CASSSSRAGGSPLHF. The CDR3 nucleotides read TGTGCCAGCAGTTCCAGTCGGGCAGGGGGTTCACCCCTCCACTTT. The gene calls are TRBV28 and TRBJ1-6, with 7 bases matching TRBD1. With V trimmed by 4 bases and J by 9 bases, 9 bases remained unmatched. The CDR3 has 15 amino acids. Germline CDR1 MDHEN, CDR2 SYDVKM.

This clone is medium-sized by share. The rearrangement joins TRBV2 to TRBJ2-1; the D is unclear. The germline V gene has CDR1 SNHLY and CDR2 FYNNEI. Trimming shortened V by 8 bases and J by 5 bases, and 10 bases separated the two germline ends. The CDR3 is made up of 12 amino acids. The CDR3 loop reads CASGETHNEQFF. Here the CDR3 DNA reads TGTGCCAGCGGAGAGACCCACAATGAGCAGTTCTTC.

The chain employs TRBV19 and TRBJ1-2; D is possibly TRBD1 (5 bases). The CDR3 totals 14 residues. V lost 3 bases and J 6 bases, leaving 14 bases between the germline ends. CDR1 is LNHDA, CDR2 SQIVND, per germline (reference sequence). The CDR3 reads CASSMAGFSNGYTF. Here the CDR3 DNA reads TGTGCCAGTAGTATGGCAGGGTTTTCGAATGGCTACACCTTC. The entire variable domain, with the rest obtained from reference TRBV19 and TRBJ1-2, is as follows: DGGITQSPKYLFRKEGQNVTLSCEQNLNHDAMYWYRQDPGQGLRLIYYSQIVNDFQKGDIAEGYSVSREKKESFPLTVTSAQKNPTAFYLCASSMAGFSNGYTFGSGTRLTVV.